The 7 T cell receptor beta chains below were found in one sample sequenced in a study of blood T cell repertoires in COVID-19. The repertoire was sequenced with immunoSEQ multiplex PCR; TCRdb's copy has only in-frame clones and lacks some. The data contain just over 300,000 clones, roughly 91% of them singletons. Input material: peripheral blood. The source of these receptors is a woman younger than 45 with COVID-19, enrolled during active disease.

V is TRBV10-3 and J is TRBJ1-1; 7 bases align to TRBD1. Germline loops: CDR1 ENHRY, CDR2 SYGVKD. The CDR3 length is 14 residues. With 9 bases clipped from V and 5 bases from J, the junction kept 12 bases outside the gene matches. The CDR3: CAIRPMGQRTEAFF. The DNA of the CDR3 is TGTGCCATACGCCCGATGGGACAGAGGACTGAAGCTTTCTTT.

The V gene is TRBV5-1, the J gene TRBJ1-6; D may be TRBD1 (6 bases). V lost 5 bases and J 6 bases, leaving 12 bases between the germline ends. CDR1 is SGHRS and CDR2 is YFSETQ in the germline V gene. This CDR3 is 14 amino acids long. This CDR3 reads CASRGTGSNSPLHF. Written as DNA, the CDR3 is TGCGCCAGCAGGGGTACAGGGAGTAATTCACCCCTCCACTTT. The variable domain in full, with the rest retrieved from reference TRBV5-1 and TRBJ1-6, is KAGVTQTPRYLIKTRGQQVTLSCSPISGHRSVSWYQQTPGQGLQFLFEYFSETQRNKGNFPGRFSGRQFSNSRSEMNVSTLELGDSALYLCASRGTGSNSPLHFGNGTRLTVT.

The CDR3 loop is CASSYSTGNDQPQHF. CDR3 coding DNA: TGTGCCAGCAGTTACTCGACAGGGAATGATCAGCCCCAGCATTTT. The rearrangement links TRBV6-5 to TRBJ1-5, with 7 bases identical to TRBD1. Germline values: CDR1 MNHEY, CDR2 SVGAGI. V gave up 0 bases and J gave up 5 bases; unmatched junction bases: 4. This CDR3 spans 15 amino acids.

This CDR3 is CSASRTGLTFSGNTIYF. Here the CDR3 DNA reads TGCAGTGCTAGTCGTACGGGACTGACGTTCTCTGGAAACACCATATATTTT. The V gene is TRBV20-1, the J gene TRBJ1-3; D is possibly TRBD1 (5 bases). The CDR3 totals 17 residues. Germline CDR1 is DFQATT and CDR2 is SNEGSKA (reference sequence). The V end lost 3 bases, the J end lost 0 bases, and 18 bases lay between the germline ends.

This chain links TRBV11-2 with TRBJ2-7; no definite D call. V lost 8 bases and J lost 5, with 10 bases in between. Germline V CDR1 and CDR2: SGHAT, FQNNGV. The CDR3 is made up of 11 amino acids. This chain's CDR3 is CASSLIDEQYF. In DNA form, the CDR3 reads TGTGCCAGCTCCCTTATCGACGAGCAGTACTTC. The whole variable domain, remainder taken from reference TRBV11-2 and TRBJ2-7, is EAGVAQSPRYKIIEKRQSVAFWCNPISGHATLYWYQQILGQGPKLLIQFQNNGVVDDSQLPKDRFSAERLKGVDSTLKIQPAKLEDSAVYLCASSLIDEQYFGPGTRLTVT.

The CDR3 is CASSPTPSGVITDTQYF. The CDR3 DNA sequence: TGTGCCAGCAGTCCTACCCCATCGGGGGTGATCACAGATACGCAGTATTTT. V is TRBV3-1 (or the pseudogene TRBV3-2) and J is TRBJ2-3; tentatively, D is TRBD2 (6 bases). The length of the CDR3 is 17 residues. Trimming removed 6 bases at V and 2 bases at J, with 21 bases between. CDR1 and CDR2 from the germline V gene are LGHDT and YNNKEL (reference sequence).

This chain links TRBV6-4 with TRBJ1-2; 7 nucleotides line up with TRBD1. The CDR3 loop spans 14 amino acids. In germline, CDR1 is MRHNA, CDR2 SNTAGT. With V trimmed by 0 bases and J by 3 bases, 1 base remained unmatched. The CDR3 region has the DNA TGTGCCAGCAGTGACTCTACAGGGGACTATGGCTACACCTTC. It codes for CASSDSTGDYGYTF.